These 9 T cell receptor beta chains originate from one sample sequenced in a study of control samples from healthy donors and cancer patients. Using immunoSEQ multiplex PCR, the repertoire was profiled, and TCRdb retains in-frame clones only, with some absent. The sample has tens of thousands of clones; 75% to 90% are singletons. What was sequenced was PBMCs. The receptor set was obtained from a woman aged 50 to 60 with colorectal cancer.

CDR3 sequence (DNA): TGTGCCAGCAGTCGAGGGGACAGCAAAAACATTCAGTACTTC. Encoded protein: CASSRGDSKNIQYF. The chain carries TRBV6-5 and TRBJ2-4; 7 bases are a match to TRBD1. V gave up 5 bases and J gave up 3 bases; unmatched junction bases: 4. Per germline, CDR1 MNHEY and CDR2 SVGAGI. The CDR3 runs to 14 residues.

The chain has TRBV10-3 and TRBJ2-3; 8 bases are shared with TRBD2. Germline CDR1 is ENHRY and CDR2 is SYGVKD. V trimming: 3 bases; J trimming: 2 bases; junction bases outside the gene matches: 4. The CDR3 runs 15 residues. The DNA of the CDR3 is TGTGCCATCAGTGATGGCGGGGGGCTCACAGATACGCAGTATTTT. It specifies CAISDGGGLTDTQYF.

V and J are TRBV5-1 and TRBJ2-2, with TRBD1 as a possible D gene (5 bases). Germline V gene sequence: CDR1 SGHRS, CDR2 YFSETQ. V was trimmed by 2 bases and J by 6 bases, leaving 11 bases between them. The CDR3 consists of 14 residues. In DNA, the CDR3 is TGCGCCAGCAGCTTAGGCAGGGATCCCGGGGAGCTGTTTTTT. Protein: CASSLGRDPGELFF.

The chain combines TRBV19 with TRBJ1-4; 8 nucleotides match TRBD1. Per the germline V gene, CDR1 is LNHDA and CDR2 is SQIVND (reference sequence). The CDR3 is made up of 13 amino acids. After removal of 10 bases from V and 8 bases from J, the junction contained 9 bases not matched to a gene. The CDR3 sequence is CATPDRAGEKLFF. CDR3 sequence (DNA): TGTGCCACCCCGGACAGGGCGGGCGAAAAACTGTTTTTT.

The V call is TRBV18, the J call TRBJ2-3; 12 bases are shared with TRBD2. CDR1 is KGHSH, CDR2 LQKENI, per germline. The V gene end was trimmed by 0 bases and the J gene end by 1 base; junction bases not matched to a gene: 2. This CDR3 region has 17 residues. CDR3 amino acids: CASSPPASGGGTDTQYF. The CDR3 region has the DNA TGTGCCAGCTCACCACCGGCTAGCGGGGGGGGCACAGATACGCAGTATTTT.

The J gene is TRBJ2-1, the V gene TRBV9, with TRBD2 identical over 10 bases. This CDR3 has 17 residues. The junction had 12 bases not matched to a gene; V was cut back by 2 bases and J by 7 bases. Germline lookup yields CDR1 SGDLS and CDR2 YYNGEE. DNA of the CDR3: TGTGCCAGCAGCGTGGGGGCTAGCGGGGGCCCTCGGAATGAGCAGTTCTTC. This codes for CASSVGASGGPRNEQFF.

This clone was seen a few times. This chain joins TRBV7-8 and TRBJ1-3; unclear D gene. The CDR3 is made up of 13 amino acids. CDR1 and CDR2 (germline): SGHVS, FQNEAQ. Trimming pared 0 bases from V and 4 bases from J, leaving 4 bases between. DNA of the CDR3: TGTGCCAGCAGCTTAGCAGTCGGAAACACCATATATTTT. Its protein product is CASSLAVGNTIYF.

The chain employs TRBV7-6 and TRBJ2-1; D gene uncertain. The CDR3 totals 13 residues. Trimming shortened V by 1 base and J by 7 bases, and 8 bases separated the two germline ends. The V gene's germline CDR1 is SGHVS and CDR2 FNYEAQ. CDR3 amino acids: CASSLVLRNEQFF. DNA of the CDR3: TGTGCCAGCAGCTTAGTATTGAGAAATGAGCAGTTCTTC.

V usage is TRBV11-3 and J usage is TRBJ1-5; D not resolved. The V gene lost 0 bases and the J gene lost 2 bases, with 5 bases spanning the gap. This CDR3 region has 14 residues. Germline V gene lookup returns CDR1 SGHNT and CDR2 YENEEA. CDR3 in amino acids: CASSLERGNQPQHF. CDR3 coding DNA: TGTGCCAGCAGCTTAGAGAGGGGCAATCAGCCCCAGCATTTT.